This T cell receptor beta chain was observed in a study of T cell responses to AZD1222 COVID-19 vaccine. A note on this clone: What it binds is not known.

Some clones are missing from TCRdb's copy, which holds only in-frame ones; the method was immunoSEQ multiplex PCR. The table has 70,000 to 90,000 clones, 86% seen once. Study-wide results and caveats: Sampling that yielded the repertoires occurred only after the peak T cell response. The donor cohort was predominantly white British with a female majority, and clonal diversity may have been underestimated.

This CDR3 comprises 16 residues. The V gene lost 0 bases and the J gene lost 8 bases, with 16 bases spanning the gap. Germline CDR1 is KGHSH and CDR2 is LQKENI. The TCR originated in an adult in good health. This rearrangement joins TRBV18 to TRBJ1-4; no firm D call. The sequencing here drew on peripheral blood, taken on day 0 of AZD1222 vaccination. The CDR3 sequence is CASSPPDSSLGEKLFF. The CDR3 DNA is TGTGCCAGCTCACCACCGGATTCTTCATTAGGAGAAAAACTGTTTTTT.